Listed here are 27 T cell receptor beta chains from one sample, sequenced in a study of response to subunit inactivated influenza vaccine. One entry per CDR3 protein results from TCRdb running MiXCR on the RT-PCR reads. The table has roughly 570,000 distinct CDR3 sequences, 10% to 15% seen once. The source material was PBMCs from blood, sampled roughly 48 days after vaccination. These receptors all come from a man in his fifties or sixties who received an inactivated influenza vaccine.

This sequence joins TRBV13 and TRBJ2-1, with a tentative D call TRBD1 (5 bases). V lost 7 bases, J lost 2 bases, and 9 bases lay in between. CDR3 length equals 13 residues. The germline V gene encodes CDR1 PRHDT and CDR2 FYEKMQ (reference sequence). CDR3 region: CASIRQPYNEQFF. In nucleotides, the CDR3 is TGTGCCAGCATTAGACAGCCCTACAATGAGCAGTTCTTC. The full variable domain, completed using reference TRBV13 and TRBJ2-1, is AAGVIQSPRHLIKEKRETATLKCYPIPRHDTVYWYQQGPGQDPQFLISFYEKMQSDKGSIPDRFSAQQFSDYHSELNMSSLELGDSALYFCASIRQPYNEQFFGPGTRLTVL.

The chain recombines TRBV9 with TRBJ2-5; 7 bases are shared with TRBD2. The CDR3 has 14 amino acids. Per germline, CDR1 SGDLS and CDR2 YYNGEE. With 6 bases clipped from V and 1 base from J, the junction kept 6 bases outside the gene matches. The CDR3 reads CASTRGSSQETQYF. CDR3 DNA: TGTGCCAGCACGCGCGGGAGTTCCCAAGAGACCCAGTACTTC.

This clonotype was recorded at least ten times. V usage is TRBV5-1 and J usage is TRBJ2-5; no definite D call. The CDR3 is 14 residues long. CDR1 SGHRS and CDR2 YFSETQ come from the germline V gene. V lost 2 bases and J 0 bases, leaving 8 bases between the germline ends. The CDR3 bases are TGCGCCAGCAGCTTTGGAAGGGACCAAGAGACCCAGTACTTC. Translation: CASSFGRDQETQYF.

This clonotype has more than one count but fewer than ten. This chain uses TRBV3-1 with TRBJ2-2; 7 bases align to TRBD1. V lost 7 bases, J lost 4 bases, and 18 bases stayed unmatched. CDR3 length: 18 residues. CDR1 and CDR2 (germline): LGHDT, YNNKEL (reference sequence). The CDR3 spells CASTSRDSSLRATGELFF. In nucleotides, the CDR3 is TGTGCCAGCACCTCCCGGGACAGTTCCTTGAGAGCCACCGGGGAGCTGTTTTTT.

The chain combines TRBV28 with TRBJ2-7; 15 nucleotides align to TRBD2. CDR1 and CDR2 (germline): MDHEN, SYDVKM. V lost 3 bases and J lost 7; bases outside the gene matches: 4. The CDR3 contains 15 residues. CDR3 nucleotide sequence: TGTGCCAGCAGTTTTCTGGGACTAGCGGGGGGAGAGCAGTACTTC. Amino acids: CASSFLGLAGGEQYF.

This clonotype occurred a few times. This chain connects TRBV15 to TRBJ2-3; 11 nucleotides agree with TRBD2. Per germline, CDR1 LNHNV and CDR2 YYDKDF (reference sequence). The CDR3 is 19 residues long. J lost 1 base, V lost 2 bases, and 11 bases had no gene match. The CDR3 nucleotides read TGTGCCACCAGCAGAAACCTAGCGGGGGGTCCTCTTGGCACAGATACGCAGTATTTT. It encodes CATSRNLAGGPLGTDTQYF. The full variable domain, in which reference TRBV15 and TRBJ2-3 provide the parts outside the CDR3, is DAMVIQNPRYQVTQFGKPVTLSCSQTLNHNVMYWYQQKSSQAPKLLFHYYDKDFNNEADTPDNFQSRRPNTSFCFLDIRSPGLGDTAMYLCATSRNLAGGPLGTDTQYFGPGTRLTVL.

This clonotype was counted ten times or more. V and J are TRBV29-1 and TRBJ2-7; 9 positions agree with TRBD1. The CDR3 covers 15 residues. The ends lost 4 bases at V and 2 bases at J; junction bases unmatched: 9. Looked up from germline, CDR1 is SQVTM and CDR2 is ANQGSEA. The CDR3 region has the DNA TGCAGCGTTGTAGTAATGGGACAGGGAGCCTACGAGCAGTACTTC. This translates into CSVVVMGQGAYEQYF.

The table lists this clonotype with many counts. The rearrangement uses TRBV12-3 or TRBV12-4 and TRBJ2-7; D is uncertain. The length of the CDR3 is 12 residues. V lost 1 base, J lost 5 bases, and 6 bases lay in between. The CDR3 coding sequence is TGTGCCAGCAGTTTAGTTACCAACGAGCAGTACTTC. Translated: CASSLVTNEQYF.

This clonotype was seen a handful of times. CDR3 DNA: TGTGCCACTAATCGGCCCGGTGGCACAGATACGCAGTATTTT. This encodes CATNRPGGTDTQYF. This chain connects TRBV15 to TRBJ2-3; D gene uncertain. Germline V gives CDR1 LNHNV, CDR2 YYDKDF (reference sequence). This CDR3 comprises 14 residues. The V end lost 9 bases, the J end lost 1 base, and 14 bases lay between the germline ends.

The chain combines TRBV2 with TRBJ1-1, with D unresolved. This CDR3 contains 13 residues. Germline V gene data show CDR1 as SNHLY and CDR2 as FYNNEI. V was cut by 3 bases and J by 3 bases, with 8 bases left in between. DNA for the CDR3: TGTGCCAGCAGTGATAGGGTGGACACTGAAGCTTTCTTT. Encoded protein: CASSDRVDTEAFF.

Many counts were recorded for this clonotype. The chain employs TRBV7-2 and TRBJ2-3, with 10 bases fitting TRBD2. The CDR3 runs to 18 residues. Germline V lookup: CDR1 SGHTA, CDR2 FQGNSA. V gave up 0 bases and J gave up 3 bases; unmatched junction bases: 9. The CDR3 DNA follows: TGTGCCAGCAGCTTAGCGCGGCTAGCGGGAGAGATAACAGATACGCAGTATTTT. Protein product: CASSLARLAGEITDTQYF.

This clonotype was recorded only once. The chain joins TRBV29-1 to TRBJ2-2; TRBD1 matches at 8 bases. This CDR3 is built from 13 residues. From germline, CDR1 is SQVTM and CDR2 ANQGSEA. Trimming removed 7 bases from V and 8 bases from J; junction bases left unmatched: 9. CDR3 bases: TGCAGCGCTTATACAGGGGGTGCTGGGGAGCTGTTTTTT. This codes for CSAYTGGAGELFF.

The V and J genes are TRBV6-1 and TRBJ2-1, with D hard to call. Germline lookup yields CDR1 MNHNS and CDR2 SASEGT. The CDR3 is 14 amino acids. Trimming cost V 10 bases and J 0 bases, with 13 bases left between them. CDR3 DNA: TGTGCCACCAGAGTTTACAGCTCCTACAATGAGCAGTTCTTC. Translation gives CATRVYSSYNEQFF.

This clonotype was counted a few times. This chain connects TRBV12-3 or TRBV12-4 to TRBJ2-5; 14 nucleotides agree with TRBD2. V lost 3 bases, J lost 4 bases, and 7 bases stayed unmatched. This CDR3 spans 17 amino acids. The CDR3 DNA is TGTGCCAGCAGTTTCGGACTAGCGGGAGGTAGTAGAGAGACCCAGTACTTC. Translating it yields CASSFGLAGGSRETQYF.

This clonotype was seen at least ten times. The rearrangement links TRBV6-2 or TRBV6-3 to TRBJ2-5, with no clear D. The germline gives CDR1 MNHEY, CDR2 SVGEGT. The ends were cut back, 5 bases at V and 2 bases at J, with 0 bases in the middle. The CDR3 has 10 amino acids. In DNA, the CDR3 is TGTGCCAGCAGTCAAGAGACCCAGTACTTC. Protein: CASSQETQYF.

The genes are TRBV29-1 and TRBJ1-1, with D unresolved. In germline, CDR1 is SQVTM, CDR2 ANQGSEA. V was clipped by 3 bases and J by 8 bases, with 7 bases between them. The CDR3 is made up of 10 amino acids. CDR3 residues: CSVEPREAFF. CDR3 DNA sequence: TGCAGCGTTGAGCCCAGAGAAGCTTTCTTT.

The chain links TRBV5-1 to TRBJ1-6; D not resolved. The CDR3 runs to 15 residues. Trimming removed 1 base at V and 5 bases at J, with 10 bases between. Germline lookup yields CDR1 SGHRS and CDR2 YFSETQ. This CDR3 reads CASSLQSGNNSPLHF. CDR3 in DNA: TGCGCCAGCAGCTTGCAATCGGGAAATAATTCACCCCTCCACTTT.

This clonotype was observed at least ten times. The rearrangement joins TRBV4-2 to TRBJ1-2; no reliable D call. Germline V gene lookup returns CDR1 LGHNA and CDR2 YNFKEQ. With 1 base removed from V and 7 bases from J, the gap between germline ends came to 10 bases. The CDR3 extends over 13 amino acids. CDR3 coding DNA: TGTGCCAGCAGCCAAGCCGGGTCTTCTGGCTACACCTTC. This gives the protein CASSQAGSSGYTF.

In its sample, this clonotype was seen a few times. The chain employs TRBV27 and TRBJ1-2, with 8 bases matching TRBD1. The J segment lost 7 bases and the V segment lost 5 bases, leaving 6 bases of the junction unmatched. Germline values: CDR1 MNHEY, CDR2 SMNVEV (reference sequence). CDR3 length equals 13 residues. CDR3 in DNA: TGTGCCAGCAGTCCCCAGGACAGGGCTGGCTACACCTTC. Amino acid sequence: CASSPQDRAGYTF.

This clonotype was seen many times. J is TRBJ2-1 and V is TRBV6-2 or TRBV6-3; TRBD2 aligns across 10 bases. Germline V gene data show CDR1 as MNHEY and CDR2 as SVGEGT. CDR3 length equals 15 residues. V trimming: 6 bases; J trimming: 6 bases; junction bases outside the gene matches: 8. The CDR3 DNA follows: TGTGCCAGCAGCGATGATAGCGGGAGGCTCAATGAGCAGTTCTTC. This codes for CASSDDSGRLNEQFF.

This sequence joins TRBV4-1 and TRBJ1-4; D ambiguous. CDR1 and CDR2 (germline): MGHRA, YSYEKL. V was cut by 3 bases and J by 7 bases, with 15 bases left in between. The CDR3 spans 15 residues. As DNA, the CDR3 is TGCGCCAGCAGCCACTTAGAAGGGTCCCGTGAAAAACTGTTTTTT. It specifies CASSHLEGSREKLFF.

V and J are TRBV10-3 and TRBJ2-2; D possibly corresponds to TRBD2 (7 bases). This CDR3 has 17 residues. V was shortened by 3 bases and J by 4 bases, with 18 bases between the two germline ends. CDR1 is ENHRY and CDR2 is SYGVKD in the germline V gene. CDR3 protein: CAISENGGPPGTGELFF. The CDR3 nucleotides read TGTGCCATCAGTGAAAACGGGGGGCCCCCGGGCACCGGGGAGCTGTTTTTT.

This chain's CDR3 is CASSYGQVQETQYF. The DNA of the CDR3 is TGTGCCAGCAGTTACGGGCAAGTTCAAGAGACCCAGTACTTC. J is TRBJ2-5 and V is TRBV6-5; no reliable D call. Trimming cost V 2 bases and J 2 bases, with 9 bases left between them. Germline-derived CDR1 and CDR2 are MNHEY and SVGAGI. This CDR3 is built from 14 residues.

The rearrangement links TRBV7-9 to TRBJ1-4; D call uncertain. This CDR3 spans 15 amino acids. Trimming stripped 4 bases from V and 7 bases from J, with 16 bases between. From germline, CDR1 is SEHNR and CDR2 FQNEAQ (reference sequence). The CDR3: CASSSAREDREKLFF. The CDR3 nucleotides are TGTGCCAGCAGCTCCGCGAGGGAAGATCGTGAAAAACTGTTTTTT.

The rearrangement links TRBV10-3 to TRBJ1-5, with D possibly TRBD1 on 5 matching bases. CDR3 length equals 13 residues. V dropped 7 bases and J dropped 1 base, with 8 bases sitting between them. Germline assignment: CDR1 ENHRY and CDR2 SYGVKD. The CDR3 DNA follows: TGTGCCATCAAGGGGACCAGCAATCAGCCCCAGCATTTT. Its protein is CAIKGTSNQPQHF.

This clonotype was seen a few times. The rearrangement links TRBV7-9 to TRBJ2-7; 7 positions match TRBD1. The ends lost 5 bases at V and 0 bases at J; junction bases unmatched: 7. Per germline, CDR1 SEHNR and CDR2 FQNEAQ (reference sequence). The CDR3 consists of 15 residues. The CDR3 coding sequence is TGTGCCAGCAGCCCCGGGACAGTGCCCTCCTACGAGCAGTACTTC. This encodes CASSPGTVPSYEQYF. Filled out from reference TRBV7-9 and TRBJ2-7, the complete variable domain reads DTGVSQNPRHKITKRGQNVTFRCDPISEHNRLYWYRQTLGQGPEFLTYFQNEAQLEKSRLLSDRFSAERPKGSFSTLEIQRTEQGDSAMYLCASSPGTVPSYEQYFGPGTRLTVT.

This chain connects TRBV15 to TRBJ1-1, with a tentative D call TRBD1 (6 bases). Germline V gene lookup returns CDR1 LNHNV and CDR2 YYDKDF (reference sequence). Trimming removed 0 bases from V and 2 bases from J, with 7 bases in between. This CDR3 has 14 residues. CDR3 region: CATSREGANTEAFF. In DNA, the CDR3 is TGTGCCACCAGCAGAGAGGGGGCAAACACTGAAGCTTTCTTT. Complete variable domain (other parts from reference TRBV15 and TRBJ1-1): DAMVIQNPRYQVTQFGKPVTLSCSQTLNHNVMYWYQQKSSQAPKLLFHYYDKDFNNEADTPDNFQSRRPNTSFCFLDIRSPGLGDTAMYLCATSREGANTEAFFGQGTRLTVV.